One and the same sample provided the 7 T cell receptor beta chains below, sequenced in a study of shared clonotypes between healthy human individuals (dated by TCRdb to 2020 to 2021). CD8 naive samples were CD45RO-negative cells positively selected for CCR7, giving a CD45RA+CCR7+ population that excluded TemRA cells. Library preparation employed the immunoSEQ multiplex PCR assay. Drawn from immuneACCESS, this table holds only the in-frame rearrangements with V and J called that TCRdb kept. Clones are partly lost; checked studies trace under half to an unresolved V gene and leave the rest unexplained. The sample yields about 580,000 clones; 95% to 98% were counted once. The ten largest clonotypes hold 0.25% to 0.35% of the sample. What was sequenced was naive CD8+ T cells sorted from blood. Reading the label with the study, this specimen's cell subset or site is: CD45RA+CCR7+. All receptors derive from a man younger than 45 in good health.

The chain employs TRBV29-1 and TRBJ2-1; 11 nucleotides line up with TRBD1. Germline V gives CDR1 SQVTM, CDR2 ANQGSEA. V lost 2 bases and J lost 7; bases outside the gene matches: 7. The CDR3 loop spans 15 amino acids. This CDR3 reads CSVEPEGQGDNEQFF. The CDR3 DNA reads as TGCAGCGTTGAACCCGAGGGACAGGGGGATAATGAGCAGTTCTTC.

The chain employs TRBV5-6 and TRBJ2-7, with a weak D call TRBD2 (6 bases). The CDR3 is made up of 14 amino acids. Germline V gene sequence: CDR1 SGHDT, CDR2 YYEEEE. Between the trimmed V and J ends, which lost 2 bases and 4 bases, there was a span of 13 bases. CDR3 sequence: CASSLGTATYEQYF. Here the CDR3 DNA reads TGTGCCAGCAGCTTAGGGACTGCGACATACGAGCAGTACTTC.

The V and J genes are TRBV4-1 and TRBJ2-7; TRBD1 agrees at 12 bases. J gave up 4 bases and V 3 bases, and 4 bases lay outside the gene matches. The CDR3 consists of 15 residues. CDR1 MGHRA and CDR2 YSYEKL come from the germline V gene. The CDR3 reads CASSQGQGAGYEQYF. As DNA, the CDR3 is TGCGCCAGCAGCCAGGGACAGGGGGCTGGGTACGAGCAGTACTTC.

This rearrangement joins TRBV7-8 to TRBJ2-3; weak D call: TRBD1 (5 bases). Germline V gene data show CDR1 as SGHVS and CDR2 as FQNEAQ. Trimming took off 4 bases at V and 3 bases at J, with 17 bases between the two ends. The CDR3 consists of 16 residues. The CDR3 region has the DNA TGTGCCAGCAGCTCGCCCGGACAAGAAATAACAGATACGCAGTATTTT. Translated: CASSSPGQEITDTQYF.

The CDR3 loop is CASSPTGWVLAGRNEQFF. CDR3 nucleotide sequence: TGTGCCAGCAGCCCGACGGGATGGGTTCTAGCGGGACGGAATGAGCAGTTCTTC. The chain joins TRBV7-6 to TRBJ2-1, with 9 bases fitting TRBD2. Germline CDR1 SGHVS, CDR2 FNYEAQ. V trimming: 5 bases; J trimming: 7 bases; junction bases outside the gene matches: 18. The CDR3 runs 18 residues.

The chain is built from TRBV5-5 and TRBJ2-3, with unresolved D. The CDR3 covers 14 residues. Trimming took 2 bases from V and 2 from J, leaving 9 bases between them. CDR1 and CDR2 (germline): SGHKS, YYEKEE (reference sequence). The CDR3 nucleotides are TGTGCCAGCAGCTTTAGCACCAACACAGATACGCAGTATTTT. It is translated as CASSFSTNTDTQYF.

The rearrangement joins TRBV2 to TRBJ2-1; 10 nucleotides match TRBD2. The length of the CDR3 is 17 residues. Germline V gives CDR1 SNHLY, CDR2 FYNNEI. The ends lost 4 bases at V and 8 bases at J; junction bases unmatched: 14. CDR3 sequence: CASSGGLAGVQQDEQFF. CDR3 DNA sequence: TGTGCCAGCAGTGGGGGCCTAGCGGGAGTACAACAGGATGAGCAGTTCTTC.